The present entry profiles one TCR beta chain with its context. Antigen specificity is unknown. Sequential positive selection took CD4 T cells first, then CD8 T cells. Cells stained for CD3, CD4, CD8, CD45RA and CD27 were sorted into four subsets. This specimen comes from a study of naive and memory T cell subsets. Both TRBC1 and TRBC2 were covered by a beta constant-region primer of two equimolar oligonucleotides. Nested alpha and beta constant-region primers with the SP2 primer drove four PCR rounds on ligated cDNA. MiXCR, applied by TCRdb to the UMI-ligation and nested PCR reads, yields one record per CDR3 protein. The repertoire includes 150,000 or so distinct CDR3 sequences, about 23% of them detected once, and less than 0.13% sits in the top ten. Overall study results and limits: Possibly reflecting memory cells re-expressing CD45RA, a few larger clonotypes occurred in naive repertoires, especially CD8.

Trimming left V 0 bases short and J 5 bases short, with 11 bases between. This CDR3 has 15 amino acids. Germline CDR1 reads LNHDA; CDR2 reads SQIVND (reference sequence). The V call is TRBV19, the J call TRBJ2-1; possibly TRBD1 or TRBD2 for D (5 bases each). The TCR originated in a human donor in good health. The sample comprised naive CD4+ T cells from blood. The DNA of the CDR3 is TGTGCCAGTAGTATAGATCGGGGACCGAACAATGAGCAGTTCTTC. This gives the protein CASSIDRGPNNEQFF.